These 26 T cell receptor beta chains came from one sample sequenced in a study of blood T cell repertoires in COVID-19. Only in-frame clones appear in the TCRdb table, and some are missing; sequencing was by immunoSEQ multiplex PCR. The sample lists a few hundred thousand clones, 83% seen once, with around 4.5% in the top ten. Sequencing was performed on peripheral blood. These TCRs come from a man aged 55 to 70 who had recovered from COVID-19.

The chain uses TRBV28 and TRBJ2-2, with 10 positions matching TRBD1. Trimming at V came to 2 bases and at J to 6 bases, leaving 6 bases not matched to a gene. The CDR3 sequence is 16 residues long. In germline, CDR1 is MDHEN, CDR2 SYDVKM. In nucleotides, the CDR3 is TGTGCCAGCAGTTTAATGGGACAGGGGAAAGCCGGGGAGCTGTTTTTT. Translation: CASSLMGQGKAGELFF. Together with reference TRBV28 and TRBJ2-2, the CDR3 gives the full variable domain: DVKVTQSSRYLVKRTGEKVFLECVQDMDHENMFWYRQDPGLGLRLIYFSYDVKMKEKGDIPEGYSVSREKKERFSLILESASTNQTSMYLCASSLMGQGKAGELFFGEGSRLTVL.

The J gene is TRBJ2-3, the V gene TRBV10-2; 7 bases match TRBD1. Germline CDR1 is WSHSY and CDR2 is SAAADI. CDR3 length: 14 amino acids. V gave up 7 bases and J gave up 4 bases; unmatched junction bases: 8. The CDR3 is CASTRRTGADTQYF. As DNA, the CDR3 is TGCGCCAGCACGAGAAGAACAGGGGCAGATACGCAGTATTTT.

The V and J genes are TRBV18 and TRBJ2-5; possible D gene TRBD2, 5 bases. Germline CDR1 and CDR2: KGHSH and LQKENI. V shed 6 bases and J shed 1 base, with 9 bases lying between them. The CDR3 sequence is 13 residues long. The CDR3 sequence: CASSGMVQETQYF. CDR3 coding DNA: TGTGCCAGCTCCGGGATGGTCCAAGAGACCCAGTACTTC.

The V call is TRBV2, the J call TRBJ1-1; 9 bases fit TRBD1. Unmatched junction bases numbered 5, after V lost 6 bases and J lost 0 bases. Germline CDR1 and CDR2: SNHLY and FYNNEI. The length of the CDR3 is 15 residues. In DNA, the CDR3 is TGTGCCAGCAGGCTACAGGGGGCGTTGAACACTGAAGCTTTCTTT. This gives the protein CASRLQGALNTEAFF.

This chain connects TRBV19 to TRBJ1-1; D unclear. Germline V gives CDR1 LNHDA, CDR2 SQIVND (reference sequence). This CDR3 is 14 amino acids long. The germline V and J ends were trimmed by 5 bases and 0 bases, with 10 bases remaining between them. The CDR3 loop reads CASSPQAMNTEAFF. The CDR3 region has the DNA TGTGCCAGTAGTCCCCAGGCTATGAACACTGAAGCTTTCTTT.

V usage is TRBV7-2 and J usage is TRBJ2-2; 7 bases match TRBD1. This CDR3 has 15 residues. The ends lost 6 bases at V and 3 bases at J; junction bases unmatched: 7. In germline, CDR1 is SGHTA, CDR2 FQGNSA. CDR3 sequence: CASRKRQGDTGELFF. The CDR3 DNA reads TGTGCCAGCAGAAAAAGACAGGGCGACACCGGGGAGCTGTTTTTT.

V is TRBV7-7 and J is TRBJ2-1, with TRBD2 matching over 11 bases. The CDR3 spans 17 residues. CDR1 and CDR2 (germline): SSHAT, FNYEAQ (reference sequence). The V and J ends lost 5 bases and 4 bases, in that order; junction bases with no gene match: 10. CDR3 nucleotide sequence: TGTGCCAGCAGCCCTTCCTTAGCGGGAGGGGCGTACAATGAGCAGTTCTTC. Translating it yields CASSPSLAGGAYNEQFF.

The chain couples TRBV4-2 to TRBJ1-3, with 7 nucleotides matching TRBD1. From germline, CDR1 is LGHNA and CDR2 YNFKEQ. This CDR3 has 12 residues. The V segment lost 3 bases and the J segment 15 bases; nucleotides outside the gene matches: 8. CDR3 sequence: CASSHDRDTAYF. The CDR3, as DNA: TGTGCCAGCAGCCACGACAGGGACACGGCATATTTT.

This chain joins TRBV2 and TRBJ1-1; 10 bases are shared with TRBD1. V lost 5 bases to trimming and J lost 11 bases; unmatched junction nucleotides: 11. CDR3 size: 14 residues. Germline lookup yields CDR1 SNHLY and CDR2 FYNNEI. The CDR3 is CASSYGTGVEMAFF. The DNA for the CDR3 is TGTGCCAGCAGTTACGGGACAGGGGTCGAAATGGCTTTCTTT.

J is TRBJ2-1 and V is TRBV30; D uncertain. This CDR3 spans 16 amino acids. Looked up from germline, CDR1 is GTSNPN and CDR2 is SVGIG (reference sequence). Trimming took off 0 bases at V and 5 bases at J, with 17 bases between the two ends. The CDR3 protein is CAWSVGGPGPNNEQFF. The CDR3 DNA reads TGTGCCTGGAGTGTAGGTGGGCCCGGCCCGAACAATGAGCAGTTCTTC.

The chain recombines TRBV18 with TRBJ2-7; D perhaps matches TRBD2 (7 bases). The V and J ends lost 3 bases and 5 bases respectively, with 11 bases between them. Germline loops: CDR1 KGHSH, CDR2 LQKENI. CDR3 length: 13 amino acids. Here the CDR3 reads CASSPLGGDEQYF. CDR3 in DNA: TGTGCCAGCTCACCCCTAGGGGGGGACGAGCAGTACTTC.

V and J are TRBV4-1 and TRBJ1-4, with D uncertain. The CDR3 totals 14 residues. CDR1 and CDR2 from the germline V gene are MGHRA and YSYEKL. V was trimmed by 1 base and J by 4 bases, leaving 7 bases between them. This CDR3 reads CASSQVQLNEKLFF. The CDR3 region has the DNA TGCGCCAGCAGCCAAGTACAGCTTAATGAAAAACTGTTTTTT.

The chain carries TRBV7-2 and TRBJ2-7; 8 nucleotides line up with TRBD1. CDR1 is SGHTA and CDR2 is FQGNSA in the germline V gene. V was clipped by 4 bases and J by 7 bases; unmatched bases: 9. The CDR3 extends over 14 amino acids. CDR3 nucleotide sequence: TGTGCCAGCAGCTCAGGACAGGGCGTATGGGAGCAGTACTTC. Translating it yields CASSSGQGVWEQYF.

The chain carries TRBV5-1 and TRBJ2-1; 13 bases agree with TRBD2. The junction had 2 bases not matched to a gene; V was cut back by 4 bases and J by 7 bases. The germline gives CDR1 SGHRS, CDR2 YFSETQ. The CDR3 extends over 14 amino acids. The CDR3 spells CASSPGLAGNEQFF. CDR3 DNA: TGCGCCAGCAGCCCGGGACTAGCGGGGAATGAGCAGTTCTTC.

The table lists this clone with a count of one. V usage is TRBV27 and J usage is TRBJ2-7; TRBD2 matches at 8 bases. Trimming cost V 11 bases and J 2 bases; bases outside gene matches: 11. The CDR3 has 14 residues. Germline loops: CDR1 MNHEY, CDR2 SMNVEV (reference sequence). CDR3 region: CAPGGQDKPYEQYF. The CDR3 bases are TGTGCCCCGGGGGGGCAGGACAAACCCTACGAGCAGTACTTC.

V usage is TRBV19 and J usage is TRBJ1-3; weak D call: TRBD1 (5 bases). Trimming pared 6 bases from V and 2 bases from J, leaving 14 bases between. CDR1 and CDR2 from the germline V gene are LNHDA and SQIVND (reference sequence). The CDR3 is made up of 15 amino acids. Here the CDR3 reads CASRPSGAAGNTIYF. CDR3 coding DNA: TGTGCCAGTAGGCCGAGTGGGGCGGCTGGAAACACCATATATTTT.

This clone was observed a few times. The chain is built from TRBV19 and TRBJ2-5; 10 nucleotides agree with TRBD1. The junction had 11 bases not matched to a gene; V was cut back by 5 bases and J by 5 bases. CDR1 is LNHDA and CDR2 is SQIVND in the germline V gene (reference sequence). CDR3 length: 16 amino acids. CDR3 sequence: CASSPRTGGLVETQYF. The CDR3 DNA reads TGTGCCAGTAGTCCCCGGACAGGGGGGCTTGTGGAGACCCAGTACTTC. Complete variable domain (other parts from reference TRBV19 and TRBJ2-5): DGGITQSPKYLFRKEGQNVTLSCEQNLNHDAMYWYRQDPGQGLRLIYYSQIVNDFQKGDIAEGYSVSREKKESFPLTVTSAQKNPTAFYLCASSPRTGGLVETQYFGPGTRLLVL.

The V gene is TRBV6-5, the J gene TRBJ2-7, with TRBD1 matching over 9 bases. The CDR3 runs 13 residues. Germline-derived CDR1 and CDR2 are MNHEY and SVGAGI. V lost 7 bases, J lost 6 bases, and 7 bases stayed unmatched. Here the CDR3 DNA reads TGTGCCAGCAAAAAACAGGGGGCGGTCGAGCAGTACTTC. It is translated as CASKKQGAVEQYF.

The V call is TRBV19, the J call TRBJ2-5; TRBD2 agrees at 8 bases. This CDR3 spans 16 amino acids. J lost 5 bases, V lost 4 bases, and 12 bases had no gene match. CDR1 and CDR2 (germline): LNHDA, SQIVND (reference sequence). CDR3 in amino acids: CASSTDRRGAVETQYF. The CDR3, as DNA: TGTGCCAGTAGTACCGACCGGCGGGGGGCCGTGGAGACCCAGTACTTC.

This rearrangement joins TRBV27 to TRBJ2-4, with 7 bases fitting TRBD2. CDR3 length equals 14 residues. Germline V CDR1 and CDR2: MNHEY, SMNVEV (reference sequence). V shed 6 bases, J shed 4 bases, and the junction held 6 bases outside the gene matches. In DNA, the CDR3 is TGTGCCAGCAGGGCTAGCGGAGCGAAAAACATTCAGTACTTC. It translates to CASRASGAKNIQYF.

The CDR3 here is CASSPRAGTSGVNEQFF. The CDR3 DNA follows: TGTGCCAGCTCACCACGGGCCGGGACTAGCGGGGTAAATGAGCAGTTCTTC. The V and J genes are TRBV18 and TRBJ2-1, with 13 bases aligning to TRBD2. Germline assignment: CDR1 KGHSH and CDR2 LQKENI. CDR3 size: 17 residues. The junction had 7 bases not matched to a gene; V was cut back by 1 base and J by 7 bases.

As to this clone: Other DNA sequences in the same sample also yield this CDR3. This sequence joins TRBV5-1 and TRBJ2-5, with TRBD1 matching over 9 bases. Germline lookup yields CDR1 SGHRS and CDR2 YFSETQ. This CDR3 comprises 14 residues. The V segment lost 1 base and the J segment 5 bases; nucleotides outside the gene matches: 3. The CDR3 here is CASSLTGGRETQYF. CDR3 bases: TGCGCCAGCAGCTTGACAGGGGGCAGGGAGACCCAGTACTTC.

Written as DNA, the CDR3 is TGTGCCAGCAGCTCAATCGACGGGATTAACTATGGCTACACCTTC. This translates into CASSSIDGINYGYTF. The chain carries TRBV7-9 and TRBJ1-2; D gene ambiguous. V lost 4 bases to trimming and J lost 1 base, with 13 bases between them. Per the germline V gene, CDR1 is SEHNR and CDR2 is FQNEAQ (reference sequence). The CDR3 contains 15 residues.

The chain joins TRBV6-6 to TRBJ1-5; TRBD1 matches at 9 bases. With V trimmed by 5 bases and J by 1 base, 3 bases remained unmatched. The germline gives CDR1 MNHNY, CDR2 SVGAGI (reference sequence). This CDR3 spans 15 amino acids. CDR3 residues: CASSQDRGSNQPQHF. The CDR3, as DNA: TGTGCCAGCAGTCAGGACAGGGGAAGCAATCAGCCCCAGCATTTT.

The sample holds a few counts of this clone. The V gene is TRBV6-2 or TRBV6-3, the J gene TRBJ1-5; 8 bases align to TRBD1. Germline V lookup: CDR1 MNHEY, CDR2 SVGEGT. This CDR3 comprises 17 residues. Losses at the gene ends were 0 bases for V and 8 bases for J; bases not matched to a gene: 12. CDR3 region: CASSYSVQGVRTKPQHF. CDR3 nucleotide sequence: TGTGCCAGCAGTTACTCGGTACAGGGGGTGAGGACTAAGCCCCAGCATTTT.

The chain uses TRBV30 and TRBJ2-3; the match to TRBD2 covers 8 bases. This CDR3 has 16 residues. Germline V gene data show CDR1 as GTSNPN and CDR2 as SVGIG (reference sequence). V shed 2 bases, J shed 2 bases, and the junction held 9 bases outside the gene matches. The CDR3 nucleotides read TGTGCCTGGAGTCGGGGGGGGGCAGGCCCCACAGATACGCAGTATTTT. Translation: CAWSRGGAGPTDTQYF.